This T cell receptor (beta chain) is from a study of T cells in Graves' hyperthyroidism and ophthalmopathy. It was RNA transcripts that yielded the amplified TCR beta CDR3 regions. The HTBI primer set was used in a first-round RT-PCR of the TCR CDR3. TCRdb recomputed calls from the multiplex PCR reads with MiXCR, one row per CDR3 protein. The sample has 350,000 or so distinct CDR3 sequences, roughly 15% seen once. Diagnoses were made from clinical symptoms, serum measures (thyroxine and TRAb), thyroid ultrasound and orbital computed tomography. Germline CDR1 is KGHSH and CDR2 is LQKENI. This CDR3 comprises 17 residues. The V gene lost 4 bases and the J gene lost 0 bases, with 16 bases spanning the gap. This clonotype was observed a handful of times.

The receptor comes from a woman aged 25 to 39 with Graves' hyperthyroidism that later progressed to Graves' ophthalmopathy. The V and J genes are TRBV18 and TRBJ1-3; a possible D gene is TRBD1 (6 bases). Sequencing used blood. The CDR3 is CASSLSTGSYSGNTIYF. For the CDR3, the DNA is TGTGCCAGCTCACTCTCGACAGGTTCCTACTCTGGAAACACCATATATTTT.